One sample yielded the 19 T cell receptor beta chains listed below, sequenced in a study of control samples from healthy donors and cancer patients. Generated by immunoSEQ multiplex PCR, the TCRdb table keeps only in-frame clones and is missing some. The sample includes around 150,000 clones, about 91% seen only once; the top ten take approximately 1.6%. Sequenced material: blood. All receptors derive from a man younger than 30 in good health.

This CDR3 reads CASSPPTGPPSNQPQHF. In DNA form, the CDR3 reads TGTGCCAGCAGTCCACCCACCGGGCCCCCCAGCAATCAGCCCCAGCATTTT. The chain couples TRBV28 to TRBJ1-5; D is ambiguous. The CDR3 is 17 residues long. Trimming stripped 5 bases from V and 1 base from J, with 18 bases between. Germline-derived CDR1 and CDR2 are MDHEN and SYDVKM.

The gene calls are TRBV27 and TRBJ1-5; perhaps TRBD1 as D (5 bases). Trimming stripped 6 bases from V and 4 bases from J, with 22 bases between. The V gene's germline CDR1 is MNHEY and CDR2 SMNVEV (reference sequence). There are 17 residues in the CDR3. CDR3 nucleotide sequence: TGTGCCAGCAGGAAAGACGGGGCTGATATTAATAATCAGCCCCAGCATTTT. It yields the protein CASRKDGADINNQPQHF.

This clone was observed a few times. This rearrangement joins TRBV5-4 to TRBJ2-7; D unresolved. This CDR3 is 12 amino acids long. Germline lookup yields CDR1 SGHNT and CDR2 YYREEE (reference sequence). V was cut by 3 bases and J by 5 bases, with 9 bases left in between. CDR3 amino acids: CASSSLTHEQYF. The CDR3 DNA sequence: TGTGCCAGCAGCTCCCTAACTCACGAGCAGTACTTC.

J is TRBJ2-2 and V is TRBV5-1; weak D call: TRBD1 (5 bases). This CDR3 has 15 amino acids. Germline loops: CDR1 SGHRS, CDR2 YFSETQ. V was trimmed by 2 bases and J by 6 bases, leaving 14 bases between them. The CDR3 DNA reads TGCGCCAGCAGCTTTAAGGCAGGGTGGGCCGGGGAGCTGTTTTTT. Translated: CASSFKAGWAGELFF.

The chain links TRBV5-5 to TRBJ2-3; D call uncertain. Germline V lookup: CDR1 SGHKS, CDR2 YYEKEE (reference sequence). The CDR3 has 16 residues. V was cut by 0 bases and J by 2 bases, with 13 bases left in between. CDR3 in DNA: TGTGCCAGCAGCTTGGCGGCGGCAGACCTCACAGATACGCAGTATTTT. It yields the protein CASSLAAADLTDTQYF.

The chain combines TRBV28 with TRBJ1-1; D is ambiguous. V was shortened by 5 bases and J by 4 bases, with 8 bases between the two germline ends. Germline V gene lookup returns CDR1 MDHEN and CDR2 SYDVKM. The CDR3 contains 12 residues. This chain's CDR3 is CASSNTLTEAFF. The CDR3 DNA reads TGTGCCAGCAGTAACACCCTCACTGAAGCTTTCTTT.

The chain combines TRBV6-1 with TRBJ1-1; D is unresolved. Germline loops: CDR1 MNHNS, CDR2 SASEGT. This CDR3 has 12 residues. The germline V and J ends were trimmed by 3 bases and 5 bases, with 7 bases remaining between them. CDR3 nucleotide sequence: TGTGCCAGCAGTGATTGGGAGACTGAAGCTTTCTTT. This encodes CASSDWETEAFF.

The chain uses TRBV21-1 and TRBJ2-1; TRBD1 is taken as the D call from the table, unchecked against the DNA. TRBV21-1 is assigned pseudogene status. CDR3 length equals 16 residues. This CDR3 reads CASSKETGKPYNEQFF. The CDR3 DNA reads as TGTGCCAGCAGCAAAGAGACAGGGAAGCCCTACAATGAGCAGTTCTTC.

The rearrangement links TRBV7-9 to TRBJ2-7; either TRBD1 or TRBD2 may supply D (5 bases each). The CDR3 runs 14 residues. The V end lost 7 bases, the J end lost 3 bases, and 16 bases lay between the germline ends. CDR1 SEHNR and CDR2 FQNEAQ come from the germline V gene (reference sequence). CDR3 in amino acids: CASTLRDGNYEQYF. As DNA, the CDR3 is TGTGCCAGCACCCTTAGGGACGGAAACTACGAGCAGTACTTC.

V usage is TRBV7-3 and J usage is TRBJ2-7, with D perhaps TRBD1 (5 bases). V shed 0 bases and J shed 6 bases, with 15 bases lying between them. Germline-derived CDR1 and CDR2 are SGHTA and FQGTGA. CDR3 length: 15 amino acids. The chain's CDR3 is CASSLTGVRVGEQYF. The CDR3 DNA reads TGTGCCAGCAGCTTAACGGGCGTCAGGGTCGGCGAGCAGTACTTC.

The chain recombines TRBV6-5 with TRBJ1-5; maybe TRBD1 (5 bases). V dropped 6 bases and J dropped 13 bases, with 22 bases sitting between them. The germline CDR1 and CDR2 sequences are MNHEY and SVGAGI. The CDR3 is made up of 14 amino acids. The CDR3 here is CASSIAWDGALQHF. The DNA for the CDR3 is TGTGCCAGCAGCATCGCCTGGGACGGGGCCCTACAGCATTTT.

The V call is TRBV3-1 (or the pseudogene TRBV3-2), the J call TRBJ2-6; D gene uncertain. Trimming pared 1 base from V and 7 bases from J, leaving 8 bases between. This CDR3 is built from 14 residues. The germline CDR1 and CDR2 sequences are LGHDT and YNNKEL (reference sequence). The CDR3 sequence is CASSQGRSANVLTF. DNA of the CDR3: TGTGCCAGCAGCCAAGGGCGATCCGCCAACGTCCTGACTTTC.

The gene calls are TRBV5-6 and TRBJ1-6; TRBD1 matches 11 bases. With 0 bases clipped from V and 9 bases from J, the junction kept 5 bases outside the gene matches. The germline CDR1 and CDR2 sequences are SGHDT and YYEEEE. The CDR3 spans 16 residues. The CDR3 here is CASSLVWTGGGSPLHF. As DNA, the CDR3 is TGTGCCAGCAGCTTGGTTTGGACAGGGGGCGGTTCACCCCTCCACTTT.

V usage is TRBV5-6 and J usage is TRBJ2-6; 8 positions match TRBD1. Trimming removed 5 bases from V and 2 bases from J; junction bases left unmatched: 9. CDR3 size: 17 residues. Germline V gene data show CDR1 as SGHDT and CDR2 as YYEEEE. Written as DNA, the CDR3 is TGTGCCAGCAGACTTACAGGGGGATTCGCTGGGGCCAACGTCCTGACTTTC. Translating gives CASRLTGGFAGANVLTF. Together with reference TRBV5-6 and TRBJ2-6, the CDR3 gives the full variable domain: DAGVTQSPTHLIKTRGQQVTLRCSPKSGHDTVSWYQQALGQGPQFIFQYYEEEERQRGNFPDRFSGHQFPNYSSELNVNALLLGDSALYLCASRLTGGFAGANVLTFGAGSRLTVL.

V usage is TRBV9 and J usage is TRBJ1-2, with D possibly being TRBD1 (5 bases). V was cut by 4 bases and J by 4 bases, with 17 bases left in between. The germline V gene has CDR1 SGDLS and CDR2 YYNGEE. This CDR3 region has 15 residues. The CDR3 region has the DNA TGTGCCAGCAGCTCGCAGACAGCTCTCGGCTATGGCTACACCTTC. Translated, it gives CASSSQTALGYGYTF.

The chain employs TRBV28 and TRBJ1-1; D unclear. The CDR3 has 16 amino acids. Trimming stripped 5 bases from V and 8 bases from J, with 24 bases between. CDR1 and CDR2 from the germline V gene are MDHEN and SYDVKM. The CDR3 protein is CASSPPTDPRQIEAFF. As DNA, the CDR3 is TGTGCCAGCAGTCCACCCACGGACCCAAGGCAGATCGAAGCTTTCTTT.

The V call is TRBV2, the J call TRBJ1-6, with D tentatively TRBD1 (5 bases). CDR1 is SNHLY, CDR2 FYNNEI, per germline. This CDR3 has 16 residues. V was clipped by 6 bases and J by 5 bases, with 17 bases between them. CDR3 sequence reads: CASSGDAIPNNSPLHF. In nucleotides, the CDR3 is TGTGCCAGCAGCGGGGACGCCATTCCCAATAATTCACCCCTCCACTTT.

The rearrangement joins TRBV12-1 to TRBJ1-2. TRBV12-1 is a pseudogene. The CDR3 is 19 residues long. For the CDR3, the DNA is TGTGCCAGCAGCTTTCATTCGAATTCAACCATCGGGGCGGTGCAGGGCTACACCTTC. This encodes CASSFHSNSTIGAVQGYTF.

The rearrangement uses TRBV27 and TRBJ2-7, with TRBD1 identical over 8 bases. J lost 1 base, V lost 6 bases, and 17 bases had no gene match. This CDR3 is 18 amino acids long. Germline V gene lookup returns CDR1 MNHEY and CDR2 SMNVEV (reference sequence). The CDR3 DNA is TGTGCCAGCAGGCCCGCACGGGGGACAGGCGCTTTTTCCTACGAGCAGTACTTC. It translates to CASRPARGTGAFSYEQYF.